A selection of T cell receptor beta chains follows, all from one sample in a study of Graves' ophthalmopathy and Graves' hyperthyroidism. TCRdb recomputed calls from the multiplex PCR reads with MiXCR, one row per CDR3 protein. Here the sample spans about 220,000 distinct CDR3 sequences, 20% to 25% being singletons. Sequenced sample: peripheral blood. The source is a woman between 50 and 59 years old with Graves' ophthalmopathy. The CDR3 runs from the conserved cysteine through the conserved F or W. The D gene is left open where the match is weak. Size values are once, few and many counts, or a class for expanded clones, and some rows have none.

CDR3 DNA	CDR3 protein	D gene	clone size	J gene	V gene
TGTGCCAGCAGCTTACCCAAAACAGGGGTCACCGGGGAGCTGTTTTTT	CASSLPKTGVTGELFF	TRBD1	-	TRBJ2-2	TRBV7-6
TGTGCCAGCAGTGAGGCAGGGTACTACGAGCAGTACTTC	CASSEAGYYEQYF	-	many	TRBJ2-7	TRBV6-1
TGTGCCAGCAGGAGAACAGGGGCTAGCAATCAGCCCCAGCATTTT	CASRRTGASNQPQHF	TRBD1	many	TRBJ1-5	TRBV2
TGTGCCAGCAGTTTGGGGCGGGGGCTCTCCTACGAGCAGTACTTC	CASSLGRGLSYEQYF	-	-	TRBJ2-7	TRBV12-3/TRBV12-4
TGTGCCAGCAGTTTTACGGTGCCCCCGCTGTTTTTT	CASSFTVPPLFF	-	few	TRBJ2-2	TRBV11-2
TGTGCCAGCAGCTTAGCCGGTAACGATTATCCCTACGAGCAGTACTTC	CASSLAGNDYPYEQYF	-	many	TRBJ2-7	TRBV5-6
TGTGCCAGCAGGGAACAGGCTGCGAACACTGAAGCTTTCTTT	CASREQAANTEAFF	-	many	TRBJ1-1	TRBV6-1
TGTGCCAGCAGACAGGGGGCCGGGACCGGGGAGCTGTTTTTT	CASRQGAGTGELFF	TRBD1	many	TRBJ2-2	TRBV2
TGTGCCGCACAGGGGCAAACAGAGACCCAGTACTTC	CAAQGQTETQYF	TRBD1	-	TRBJ2-5	TRBV10-3
TGCGCCAGCAGCCAAGATCCGGTGAGCATCAGTTACGAGCAGTACTTC	CASSQDPVSISYEQYF	-	-	TRBJ2-7	TRBV4-1
TGTGCTAGTGGCCCCCGCTTCCTCAACACCGGGGAGCTGTTTTTT	CASGPRFLNTGELFF	-	-	TRBJ2-2	TRBV12-5